This is a list of T cell receptor beta chains from one sample in a study of T cell responses to AZD1222 COVID-19 vaccine. The repertoire was sequenced with immunoSEQ multiplex PCR; TCRdb's copy has only in-frame clones and lacks some. The table has 150,000 or so clones, about 91% seen once. Sequencing used peripheral blood, obtained 28 days after the second AZD1222 dose. These TCRs come from an adult who received the AZD1222 COVID-19 vaccine. Both conserved end residues are part of each CDR3. D genes are given only for firm matches. For some rows the clone size is stated as once, few or many, or as a class when expanded; others skip it.

J gene	V gene	clone size	D gene	CDR3 protein	CDR3 DNA
TRBJ2-7	TRBV4-2	-	-	CASSQHYEQYF	TGTGCCAGCAGCCAGCACTACGAGCAGTACTTC
TRBJ1-2	TRBV4-1	once	-	CASSRAGANYGYTF	TGCGCCAGCAGCCGGGCAGGAGCAAACTATGGCTACACCTTC
TRBJ1-1	TRBV5-6	-	-	CASSSTRQGRTEAFF	TGTGCCAGCAGCTCCACAAGGCAGGGCCGCACTGAAGCTTTCTTT
TRBJ1-6	TRBV25-1	-	-	CASRSDRVNSPLHF	TGTGCCAGCAGGAGCGACCGTGTTAATTCACCCCTCCACTTT
TRBJ1-1	TRBV15	-	-	CATSRRGRMNTEAFF	TGTGCCACCAGCAGAAGGGGGAGGATGAACACTGAAGCTTTCTTT
TRBJ2-7	TRBV5-6	-	-	CASSPIAGDEQYF	TGTGCCAGCAGCCCCATTGCAGGGGACGAGCAGTACTTC
TRBJ1-3	TRBV11-2	-	-	CASSHPRSGSGNTIYF	TGTGCCAGCAGCCATCCCCGGTCTGGCTCTGGAAACACCATATATTTT
TRBJ1-1	TRBV10-3	-	TRBD1	CAISGGTGSLAEAFF	TGTGCCATCAGTGGGGGGACAGGGAGTCTTGCTGAAGCTTTCTTT
TRBJ1-5	TRBV12-3/TRBV12-4	-	-	CASSPDENQPQHF	TGTGCCAGCAGCCCTGATGAGAATCAGCCCCAGCATTTT
TRBJ2-2	TRBV9	-	-	CASSHPASNTGELFF	TGTGCCAGCAGCCACCCGGCATCGAACACCGGGGAGCTGTTTTTT
TRBJ2-5	TRBV7-9	-	TRBD2	CASSPREGLHQETQYF	TGTGCCAGCAGCCCCAGGGAGGGCTTACACCAAGAGACCCAGTACTTC
TRBJ2-3	TRBV4-2	-	TRBD2	CASAWDYSTPDTQYF	TGTGCCAGCGCCTGGGACTATTCGACGCCAGATACGCAGTATTTT
TRBJ1-2	TRBV6-5	once	-	CASRGSSRGYGYTF	TGTGCCAGCAGAGGGTCCTCAAGGGGCTATGGCTACACCTTC
TRBJ1-1	TRBV7-9	-	-	CASLMSRESPEAFF	TGTGCATCGCTCATGTCCCGGGAGAGTCCTGAAGCTTTCTTT
TRBJ1-1	TRBV4-1	-	-	CASSQGGKAFF	TGCGCCAGCAGCCAAGGCGGGAAAGCTTTCTTT
TRBJ1-2	TRBV19	-	-	CASSPRTVFYGYTF	TGTGCCAGTAGTCCCCGGACGGTGTTCTATGGCTACACCTTC
TRBJ1-1	TRBV20-1	-	-	CSAFMNTEAFF	TGCAGTGCTTTCATGAACACTGAAGCTTTCTTT
TRBJ1-1	TRBV18	-	-	CASSPGSSEAFF	TGTGCCAGCTCACCCGGGAGCTCTGAAGCTTTCTTT
TRBJ2-2	TRBV7-9	-	-	CASSAPSGRANTGELFF	TGTGCCAGCAGCGCGCCGTCCGGGAGAGCTAACACCGGGGAGCTGTTTTTT
TRBJ2-3	TRBV7-6	few	TRBD2	CASSLEAGGTTDTQYF	TGTGCCAGCAGCTTAGAGGCGGGGGGAACCACAGATACGCAGTATTTT
TRBJ1-1	TRBV11-2	-	TRBD1	CASSRAGQLNTEAFF	TGTGCCAGCAGTCGGGCGGGACAGTTGAACACTGAAGCTTTCTTT
TRBJ2-3	TRBV28	-	-	CASSRHTGSTDTQYF	TGTGCCAGCAGTAGACACACCGGGAGCACAGATACGCAGTATTTT